This T cell receptor beta chain was sequenced during a study of spatial heterogeneity in lung cancer. Study-wide findings and caveats: Intratumoral expanded alpha and beta TCR counts were found to track tumor mutation counts. The study estimated approximately 7% alpha and about 12% beta chain coverage of tumor T cells.

This clonotype has a handful of counts. Its antigen is unidentified. Stated time point: sample taken at primary tumor resection. The CDR3 sequence is 13 residues long. Trimming pared 5 bases from V and 2 bases from J, leaving 10 bases between. CDR1 and CDR2 from the germline V gene are MDHEN and SYDVKM. Carried by each TCR cDNA molecule was a unique molecular identifier. One entry per CDR3 protein, called by TCRdb with MiXCR from the 5' RACE reads. The sample lists some 10,000 distinct CDR3 sequences; roughly 13% were seen once. The chain joins TRBV28 to TRBJ2-7; D tentatively fits TRBD1 or TRBD2 (5 bases each). The specimen comprised lung tumor tissue, sampled at surgery. This receptor was obtained from a male donor with early-stage non-small cell lung cancer. The CDR3 sequence is CASSRDGPYEQYF. CDR3 in DNA: TGTGCCAGCAGTCGGGACGGTCCCTACGAGCAGTACTTC.